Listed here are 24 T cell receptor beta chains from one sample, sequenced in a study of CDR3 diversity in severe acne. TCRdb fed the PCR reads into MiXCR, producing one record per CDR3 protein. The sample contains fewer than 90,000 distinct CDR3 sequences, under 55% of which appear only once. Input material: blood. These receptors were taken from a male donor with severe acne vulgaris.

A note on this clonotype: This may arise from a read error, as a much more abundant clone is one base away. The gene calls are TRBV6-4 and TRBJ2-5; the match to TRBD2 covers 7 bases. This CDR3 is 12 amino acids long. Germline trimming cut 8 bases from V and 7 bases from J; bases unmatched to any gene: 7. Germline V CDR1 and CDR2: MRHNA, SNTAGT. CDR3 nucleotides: TGTGCCAGCCCTCTAGCGGTAGGGACCCAGTACTTC. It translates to CASPLAVGTQYF.

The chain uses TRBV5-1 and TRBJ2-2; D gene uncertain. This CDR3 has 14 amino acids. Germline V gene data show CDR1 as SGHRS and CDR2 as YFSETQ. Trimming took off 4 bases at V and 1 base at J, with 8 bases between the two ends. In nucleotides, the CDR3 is TGCGCCAGCAGCCTGAAGGAGAACACCGGGGAGCTGTTTTTT. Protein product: CASSLKENTGELFF.

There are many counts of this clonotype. The CDR3 DNA follows: TGCAGCGTTGAGGCGAGCCAAGAGACCCAGTACTTC. As protein: CSVEASQETQYF. This chain connects TRBV29-1 to TRBJ2-5; D ambiguous. Looked up from germline, CDR1 is SQVTM and CDR2 is ANQGSEA. The CDR3 length is 12 residues. V dropped 3 bases and J dropped 1 base, with 6 bases sitting between them.

The CDR3 loop reads CATSRASTFPEAFF. Here the CDR3 DNA reads TGTGCCACCAGCAGAGCCTCAACATTCCCTGAAGCTTTCTTT. The chain has TRBV15 and TRBJ1-1; D gene ambiguous. V gave up 1 base and J gave up 6 bases, with 12 bases separating them. CDR1 and CDR2 (germline): LNHNV, YYDKDF (reference sequence). CDR3 length: 14 residues.

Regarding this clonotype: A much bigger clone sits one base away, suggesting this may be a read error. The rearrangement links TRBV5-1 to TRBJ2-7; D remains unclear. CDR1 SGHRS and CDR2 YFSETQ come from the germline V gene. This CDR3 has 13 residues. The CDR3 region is CASSFDISHEQYF. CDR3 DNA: TGCGCCAGCAGCTTTGACATCTCCCACGAGCAGTACTTC. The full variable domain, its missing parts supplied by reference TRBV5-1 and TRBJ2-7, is KAGVTQTPRYLIKTRGQQVTLSCSPISGHRSVSWYQQTPGQGLQFLFEYFSETQRNKGNFPGRFSGRQFSNSRSEMNVSTLELGDSALYLCASSFDISHEQYFGPGTRLTVT.

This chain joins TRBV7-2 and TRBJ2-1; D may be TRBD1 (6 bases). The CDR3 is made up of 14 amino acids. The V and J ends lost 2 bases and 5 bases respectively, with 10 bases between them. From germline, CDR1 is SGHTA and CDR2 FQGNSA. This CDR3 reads CASSLTGKDNEQFF. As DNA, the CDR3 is TGTGCCAGCAGCTTAACAGGGAAAGACAATGAGCAGTTCTTC.

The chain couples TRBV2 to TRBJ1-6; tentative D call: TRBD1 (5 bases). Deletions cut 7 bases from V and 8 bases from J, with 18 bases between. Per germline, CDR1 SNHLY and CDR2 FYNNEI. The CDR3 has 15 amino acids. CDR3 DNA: TGTGCCAGCACAGTGACATGGGGGGTCGATTCACCCCTCCACTTT. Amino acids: CASTVTWGVDSPLHF.

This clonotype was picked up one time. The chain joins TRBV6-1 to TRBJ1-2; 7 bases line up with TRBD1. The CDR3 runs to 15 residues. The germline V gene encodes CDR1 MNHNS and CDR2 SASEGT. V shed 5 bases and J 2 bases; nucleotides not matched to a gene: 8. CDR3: CASSPGTVTNYGYTF. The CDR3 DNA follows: TGTGCCAGCAGTCCCGGGACAGTAACCAACTATGGCTACACCTTC.

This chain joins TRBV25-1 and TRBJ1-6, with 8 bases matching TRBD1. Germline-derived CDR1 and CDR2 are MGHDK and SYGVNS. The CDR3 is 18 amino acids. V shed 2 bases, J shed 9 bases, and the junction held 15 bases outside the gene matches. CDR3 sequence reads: CASSEVDREESEASPLHF. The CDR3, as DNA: TGTGCCAGCAGTGAAGTGGACAGGGAGGAGTCTGAAGCTTCACCCCTCCACTTT.

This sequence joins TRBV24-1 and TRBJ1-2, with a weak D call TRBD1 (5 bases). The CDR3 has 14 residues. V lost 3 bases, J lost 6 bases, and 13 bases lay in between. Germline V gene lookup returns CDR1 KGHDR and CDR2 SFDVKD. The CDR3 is CATSDAGGANGYTF. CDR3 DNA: TGTGCCACCAGTGATGCCGGTGGGGCAAATGGCTACACCTTC.

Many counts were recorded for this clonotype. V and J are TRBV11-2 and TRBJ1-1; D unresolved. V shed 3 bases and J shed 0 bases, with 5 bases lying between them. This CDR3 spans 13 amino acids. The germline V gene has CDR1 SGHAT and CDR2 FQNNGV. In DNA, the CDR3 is TGTGCCAGCAGCTTCAGGTTGAACACTGAAGCTTTCTTT. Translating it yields CASSFRLNTEAFF.

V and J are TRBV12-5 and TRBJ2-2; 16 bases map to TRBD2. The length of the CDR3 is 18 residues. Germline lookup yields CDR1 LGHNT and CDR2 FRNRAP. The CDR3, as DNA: TGTGCCAGCACCCCGGGACTAGCGGGAGGGCCCGACACCGGGGAGCTGTTTTTT. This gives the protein CASTPGLAGGPDTGELFF. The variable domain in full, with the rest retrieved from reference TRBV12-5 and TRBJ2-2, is DARVTQTPRHKVTEMGQEVTMRCQPILGHNTVFWYRQTMMQGLELLAYFRNRAPLDDSGMPKDRFSAEMPDATLATLKIQPSEPRDSAVYFCASTPGLAGGPDTGELFFGEGSRLTVL.

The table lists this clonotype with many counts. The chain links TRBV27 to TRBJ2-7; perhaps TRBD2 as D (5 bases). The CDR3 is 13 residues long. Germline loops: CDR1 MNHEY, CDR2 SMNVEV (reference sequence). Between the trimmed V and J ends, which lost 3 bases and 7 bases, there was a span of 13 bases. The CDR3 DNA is TGTGCCAGCAGTTTCGTTGAACGAGGGGAGCAGTACTTC. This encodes CASSFVERGEQYF.

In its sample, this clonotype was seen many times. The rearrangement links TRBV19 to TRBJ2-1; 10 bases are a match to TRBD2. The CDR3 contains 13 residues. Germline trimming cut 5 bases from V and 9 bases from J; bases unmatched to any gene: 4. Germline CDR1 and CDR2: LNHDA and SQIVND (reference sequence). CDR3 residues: CASSLLAGVEQFF. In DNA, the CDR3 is TGTGCCAGTAGTTTGCTAGCGGGAGTTGAGCAGTTCTTC.

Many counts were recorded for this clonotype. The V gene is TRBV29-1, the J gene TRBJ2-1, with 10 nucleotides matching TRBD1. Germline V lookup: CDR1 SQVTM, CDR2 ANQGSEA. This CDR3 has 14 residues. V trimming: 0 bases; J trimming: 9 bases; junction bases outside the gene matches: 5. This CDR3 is CSVEDGQGDGEQFF. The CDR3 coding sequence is TGCAGCGTTGAAGATGGACAGGGGGACGGTGAGCAGTTCTTC.

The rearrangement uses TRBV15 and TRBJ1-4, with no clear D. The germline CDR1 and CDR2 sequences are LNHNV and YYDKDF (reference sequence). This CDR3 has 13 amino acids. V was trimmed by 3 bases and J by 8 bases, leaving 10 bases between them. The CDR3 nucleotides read TGTGCCACCAGCAGTGAAAGTGGGGAAAAACTGTTTTTT. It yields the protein CATSSESGEKLFF.

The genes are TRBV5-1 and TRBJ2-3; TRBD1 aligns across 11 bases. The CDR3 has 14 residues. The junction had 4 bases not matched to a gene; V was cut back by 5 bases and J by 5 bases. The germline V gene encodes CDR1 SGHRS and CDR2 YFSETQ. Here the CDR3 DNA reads TGCGCCAGCAGAAGGACAGGGGGCGTAGATACGCAGTATTTT. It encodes CASRRTGGVDTQYF.

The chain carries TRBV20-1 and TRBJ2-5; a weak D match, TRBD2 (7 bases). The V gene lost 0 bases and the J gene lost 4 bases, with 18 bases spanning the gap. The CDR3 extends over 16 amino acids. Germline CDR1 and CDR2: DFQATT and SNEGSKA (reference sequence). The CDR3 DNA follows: TGCAGTGCTAGAGATTCGCAGCGGGACATCTTAGAGACCCAGTACTTC. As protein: CSARDSQRDILETQYF.

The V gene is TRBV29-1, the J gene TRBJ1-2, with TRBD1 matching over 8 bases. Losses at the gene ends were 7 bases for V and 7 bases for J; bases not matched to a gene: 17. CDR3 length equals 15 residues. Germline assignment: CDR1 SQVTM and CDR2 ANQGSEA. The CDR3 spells CSAVRPGGADGGYTF. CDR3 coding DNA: TGCAGCGCTGTAAGGCCAGGGGGCGCGGACGGTGGCTACACCTTC.

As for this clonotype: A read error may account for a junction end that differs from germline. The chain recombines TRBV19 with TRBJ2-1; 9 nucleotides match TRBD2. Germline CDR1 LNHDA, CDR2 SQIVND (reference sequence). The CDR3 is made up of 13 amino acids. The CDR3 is CASNSGRTDERFF. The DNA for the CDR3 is TGTGCCAGTAACAGCGGGAGGACCGATGAGCGGTTCTTC.

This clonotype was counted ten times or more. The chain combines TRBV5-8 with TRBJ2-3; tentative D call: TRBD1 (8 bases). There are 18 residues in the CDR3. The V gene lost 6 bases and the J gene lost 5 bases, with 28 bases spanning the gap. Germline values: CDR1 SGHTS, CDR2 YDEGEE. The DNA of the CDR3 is TGTGCCAGCAACTCGAACTGGGGGGGGACAGGAGTGGGAGATACGCAGTATTTT. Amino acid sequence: CASNSNWGGTGVGDTQYF.

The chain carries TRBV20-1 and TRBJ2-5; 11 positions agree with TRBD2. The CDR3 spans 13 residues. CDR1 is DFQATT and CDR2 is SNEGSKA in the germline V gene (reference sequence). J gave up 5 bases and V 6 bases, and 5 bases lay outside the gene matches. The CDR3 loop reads CSAKTSGKETQYF. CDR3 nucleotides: TGCAGTGCCAAGACTAGCGGGAAGGAGACCCAGTACTTC.

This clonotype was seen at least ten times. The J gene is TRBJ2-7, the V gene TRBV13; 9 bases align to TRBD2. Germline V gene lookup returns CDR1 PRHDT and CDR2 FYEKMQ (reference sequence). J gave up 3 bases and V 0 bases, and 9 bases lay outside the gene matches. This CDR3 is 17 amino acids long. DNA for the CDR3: TGTGCCAGCAGCTTAGGGGAGTCGGCTAGCGGGATCTACGAGCAGTACTTC. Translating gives CASSLGESASGIYEQYF.

The CDR3 loop is CASSLEYRADYGYTF. The CDR3 DNA follows: TGTGCCAGCAGCTTGGAGTACAGGGCCGACTATGGCTACACCTTC. This chain connects TRBV5-6 to TRBJ1-2, with D possibly being TRBD1 (6 bases). Germline values: CDR1 SGHDT, CDR2 YYEEEE. CDR3 length equals 15 residues. Trimming left V 0 bases short and J 3 bases short, with 12 bases between.